This TCR beta chain was captured in a study of neoadjuvant nivolumab and ipilimumab in lung cancer. The overall study: Nivolumab 3 mg/kg was given days 1, 15 and 29, plus ipilimumab 1 mg/kg day 1 in combination. Study conclusions and caveats: Only a single major-pathologic-response sample was available for clonality analysis.

Germline V gene data show CDR1 as KGHSH and CDR2 as LQKENI. This CDR3 contains 13 residues. The germline V and J ends were trimmed by 5 bases and 5 bases, with 12 bases remaining between them. Clones were sequenced by immunoSEQ multiplex PCR, and TCRdb holds only the in-frame ones, with some missing. Altogether 26,000 or so clones are present, about 83% being singletons, with the ten largest covering about 5.2%. Comments on this clone: What it recognizes is unknown.

The rearrangement links TRBV18 to TRBJ2-5; D is perhaps TRBD2 (6 bases). The clonotype originates from an adult with non-small cell lung cancer. The sample was tumor tissue, taken after neoadjuvant nivolumab, alone or with ipilimumab, at or shortly before surgery. The CDR3 is CASSTGVRETQYF. In nucleotides, the CDR3 is TGTGCCAGCTCAACGGGAGTTCGGGAGACCCAGTACTTC.